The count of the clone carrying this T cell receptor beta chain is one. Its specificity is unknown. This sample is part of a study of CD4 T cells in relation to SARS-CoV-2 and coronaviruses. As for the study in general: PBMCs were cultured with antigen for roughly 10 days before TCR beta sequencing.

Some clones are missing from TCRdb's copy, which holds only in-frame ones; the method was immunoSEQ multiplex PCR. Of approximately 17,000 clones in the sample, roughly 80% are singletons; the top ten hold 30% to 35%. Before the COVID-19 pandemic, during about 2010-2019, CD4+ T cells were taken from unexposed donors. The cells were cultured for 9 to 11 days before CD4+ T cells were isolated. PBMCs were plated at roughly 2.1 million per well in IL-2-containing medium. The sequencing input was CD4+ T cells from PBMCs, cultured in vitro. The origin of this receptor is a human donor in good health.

CDR3 nucleotides: TGTGCCAGCCTGAGGGTACTAGCGGGGGGCTATGAGCAGTTCTTC. Protein: CASLRVLAGGYEQFF. The J gene is TRBJ2-1, the V gene TRBV10-3; TRBD2 matches 12 bases. V dropped 10 bases and J dropped 8; count of bases not matched to a gene: 12. Germline-derived CDR1 and CDR2 are ENHRY and SYGVKD. The CDR3 consists of 15 residues.